The source of this T cell receptor beta chain is a study of response to subunit inactivated influenza vaccine. In this sample, this clonotype turned up a few times. TCRdb ran MiXCR on the RT-PCR reads and lists one entry per CDR3 protein. The table lists about 700,000 distinct CDR3 sequences, roughly 13% of them singletons. The sequence derives from a man in his forties or fifties who received an inactivated influenza vaccine. Sequenced here: PBMCs from blood, sampled around 14 days before vaccination.

The CDR3 DNA is TGTGCCAGCAGCTCGCCCGCTAGCGGGGGGCGTTACGAGCAGTACTTC. Protein sequence: CASSSPASGGRYEQYF. V is TRBV4-2 and J is TRBJ2-7, with 11 nucleotides matching TRBD2. CDR3 size: 16 residues. J was trimmed by 4 bases and V by 5 bases; bases with no gene match: 10. Germline loops: CDR1 LGHNA, CDR2 YNFKEQ.